One and the same sample provided the 7 T cell receptor beta chains below, sequenced in a study of OX40 agonist ivuxolimab in advanced cancers. TCRdb keeps only in-frame clones here, not all; method: immunoSEQ multiplex PCR. This table holds over 50,000 clones, approximately 86% found once. Sequencing was performed on CD4+ or CD8+ T cells sorted from blood, taken in a trial of the OX40 agonist ivuxolimab. These receptor sequences come from an adult with an advanced solid tumor such as melanoma, head and neck, liver or kidney cancer.

The J gene is TRBJ2-3, the V gene TRBV30, with D unclear. CDR3 length equals 13 residues. Germline V gene sequence: CDR1 GTSNPN, CDR2 SVGIG (reference sequence). Deletions cut 5 bases from V and 1 base from J, with 10 bases between. The CDR3 here is CAWGRWGTDTQYF. CDR3 nucleotides: TGTGCCTGGGGACGGTGGGGCACAGATACGCAGTATTTT.

This sequence joins TRBV5-4 and TRBJ1-3, with a possible D match to TRBD1 (5 bases). Germline lookup yields CDR1 SGHNT and CDR2 YYREEE (reference sequence). V lost 4 bases and J lost 4, with 18 bases in between. The CDR3 has 16 amino acids. Here the CDR3 reads CASSPDGGVGGNTIYF. In nucleotides, the CDR3 is TGTGCCAGCAGCCCGGACGGGGGGGTTGGAGGAAACACCATATATTTT.

The V gene is TRBV7-8, the J gene TRBJ2-6; unclear D gene. There are 16 residues in the CDR3. Trimming cost V 5 bases and J 0 bases, with 11 bases left between them. Germline V gives CDR1 SGHVS, CDR2 FQNEAQ. CDR3: CASSAGPSSGANVLTF. The CDR3, as DNA: TGTGCCAGCAGCGCCGGGCCGAGCTCTGGGGCCAACGTCCTGACTTTC. Together with reference TRBV7-8 and TRBJ2-6, the CDR3 gives the full variable domain: GAGVSQSPRYKVAKRGQDVALRCDPISGHVSLFWYQQALGQGPEFLTYFQNEAQLDKSGLPSDRFFAERPEGSVSTLKIQRTQQEDSAVYLCASSAGPSSGANVLTFGAGSRLTVL.

V and J are TRBV7-3 and TRBJ2-3; D remains unclear. Trimming removed 6 bases from V and 2 bases from J, with 12 bases in between. Germline lookup yields CDR1 SGHTA and CDR2 FQGTGA. The CDR3 runs to 14 residues. The CDR3 region has the DNA TGTGCCAGCAGTCCAAGTTCGTCCACAGATACGCAGTATTTT. Its translation is CASSPSSSTDTQYF.

The chain employs TRBV5-6 and TRBJ1-5; D gene uncertain. The CDR3 is made up of 16 amino acids. Germline loops: CDR1 SGHDT, CDR2 YYEEEE. Trimming took off 0 bases at V and 0 bases at J, with 10 bases between the two ends. The CDR3: CASSLGPANSNQPQHF. The DNA of the CDR3 is TGTGCCAGCAGCTTGGGACCCGCTAATAGCAATCAGCCCCAGCATTTT.

This sequence joins TRBV11-2 and TRBJ2-1; 8 bases fit TRBD2. The CDR3 is made up of 18 amino acids. The V segment lost 4 bases and the J segment 3 bases; nucleotides outside the gene matches: 14. Germline V gene lookup returns CDR1 SGHAT and CDR2 FQNNGV. CDR3 DNA sequence: TGTGCCAGCAGCTCGGCGGGACTAGTGTCCCCCCTCTACAATGAGCAGTTCTTC. Translated: CASSSAGLVSPLYNEQFF.

This chain joins TRBV6-1 and TRBJ1-4, with a weak D call TRBD1 (5 bases). The V and J ends lost 4 bases and 11 bases respectively, with 14 bases between them. This CDR3 comprises 13 residues. Germline V gives CDR1 MNHNS, CDR2 SASEGT. CDR3 coding DNA: TGTGCCAGCAGTGGGGTGGGCGGGGGGAAACTGTTTTTT. The encoded protein is CASSGVGGGKLFF.